These T cell receptor beta chains were read from a single sample in a study of low-dose radiotherapy and immunotherapy resistance in tumors. TCRdb processed the reads anew with MiXCR; each CDR3 protein has one entry. In the table there are about 35,000 distinct CDR3 sequences, less than 25% of which are singletons. This material consisted of PBMCs, taken after low-dose radiotherapy plus immunotherapy. All receptors derive from a female donor with ovarian cancer. CDR3s include the opening cysteine and the closing phenylalanine or tryptophan. The D gene is left open where the match is weak. Clone size is not always given. Where it is, it says once, few, many or a class for expanded clones.

clone_size | j_call | v_call | d_call | cdr3_aa | cdr3_nt
many | TRBJ2-3 | TRBV14 | TRBD2 | CASSQDPAGGGKDTQYF | TGTGCCAGCAGCCAAGATCCAGCGGGAGGTGGGAAAGATACGCAGTATTTT
many | TRBJ2-7 | TRBV11-2 | TRBD2 | CASSLITSVGRKIYEQYF | TGTGCCAGCAGCCTAATAACTAGCGTGGGACGAAAGATCTACGAGCAGTACTTC
many | TRBJ1-1 | TRBV28 | . | CASALGGNTEAFF | TGTGCCAGCGCTCTAGGGGGGAACACTGAAGCTTTCTTT
many | TRBJ1-6 | TRBV3-1 | . | CASSQAAAGRNSPLHF | TGTGCCAGCAGCCAAGCCGCGGCAGGGAGGAATTCACCCCTCCACTTT
many | TRBJ1-2 | TRBV21-1 | . | CASSKEVPRGYGYTF | TGTGCCAGCAGCAAAGAAGTCCCTCGGGGCTATGGCTACACCTTC
many | TRBJ2-7 | TRBV10-3 | . | CAISESGGTYEQYF | TGTGCCATCAGTGAGTCTGGAGGGACCTACGAGCAGTACTTC
few | TRBJ2-7 | TRBV20-1 | TRBD2 | CSASRLLIAGPYEQYF | TGCAGTGCTAGTAGGCTGCTGATAGCGGGACCCTACGAGCAGTACTTC
many | TRBJ1-1 | TRBV13 | . | CASSLDSQKAFF | TGTGCCAGCAGCTTGGACAGCCAGAAAGCTTTCTTT
many | TRBJ2-3 | TRBV14 | . | CASSQVSRRNTQYF | TGTGCCAGCAGCCAAGTTAGCCGTCGGAATACGCAGTATTTT
many | TRBJ2-6 | TRBV7-8 | . | CASSRSRGGSGANVLTF | TGTGCCAGCAGCAGATCCCGAGGCGGCTCTGGGGCCAACGTCCTGACTTTC
. | TRBJ2-1 | TRBV27 | TRBD1 | CASRKGAPLNEQFF | TGTGCCAGCAGGAAGGGGGCCCCTTTGAATGAGCAGTTCTTC
. | TRBJ2-1 | TRBV28 | . | CASSITSGVGEQFF | TGTGCCAGCAGTATTACGTCCGGAGTAGGGGAGCAGTTCTTC
many | TRBJ2-3 | TRBV19 | . | CASSPPTDTDTQYF | TGTGCCAGTAGCCCACCGACGGACACAGATACGCAGTATTTT
few | TRBJ1-5 | TRBV5-6 | . | CASSLGGLTGQPQHF | TGTGCCAGCAGCCTGGGCGGACTAACGGGGCAGCCCCAGCATTTT
few | TRBJ1-1 | TRBV6-5 | . | CASSYAWEGEAFF | TGTGCCAGCAGTTACGCTTGGGAAGGTGAAGCTTTCTTT
many | TRBJ2-7 | TRBV5-1 | TRBD1 | CASSPGTGAYEQYF | TGCGCCAGCAGCCCCGGGACAGGGGCCTACGAGCAGTACTTC
many | TRBJ1-1 | TRBV7-2 | . | CASSSTGNTEAFF | TGTGCCAGCAGTTCCACCGGGAACACTGAAGCTTTCTTT
. | TRBJ2-7 | TRBV5-3 | . | CASSLRGDGAREQYF | TGTGCCAGCAGTCTGCGTGGGGACGGTGCTCGCGAGCAGTACTTC
many | TRBJ2-7 | TRBV7-6 | TRBD1 | CASARDRGYEQYF | TGTGCCAGCGCGAGGGACAGGGGTTACGAGCAGTACTTC
many | TRBJ2-1 | TRBV6-2/TRBV6-3 | TRBD1 | CASSYSGQGVPPNEQFF | TGTGCCAGCAGTTACTCGGGACAGGGGGTACCTCCCAATGAGCAGTTCTTC
many | TRBJ2-7 | TRBV9 | TRBD2 | CASSADSGSGGEQYF | TGTGCCAGCAGCGCAGATAGCGGGAGTGGAGGCGAGCAGTACTTC
. | TRBJ2-3 | TRBV29-1 | TRBD2 | CSFRVAGSTDTQYF | TGCAGCTTCAGGGTAGCGGGTAGCACAGATACGCAGTATTTT
many | TRBJ1-1 | TRBV2 | . | CASSASGNTEAFF | TGTGCCAGCAGTGCTAGCGGGAACACTGAAGCTTTCTTT
many | TRBJ2-3 | TRBV2 | . | CASSGTGISTDTQYF | TGTGCCAGCAGTGGTACAGGAATTAGCACAGATACGCAGTATTTT
many | TRBJ2-7 | TRBV28 | . | CASSFPDRRTYEQYF | TGTGCCAGCAGTTTCCCCGACAGGAGAACCTACGAGCAGTACTTC
many | TRBJ2-7 | TRBV13 | . | CASSLLLSYEQYF | TGTGCCAGCAGCTTACTCCTCTCCTACGAGCAGTACTTC
many | TRBJ1-1 | TRBV30 | . | CAWTLRSGAEAFF | TGTGCCTGGACCCTCAGGAGCGGGGCTGAAGCTTTCTTT
many | TRBJ2-7 | TRBV30 | . | CAWSGETGPYEQYF | TGTGCCTGGAGTGGGGAGACAGGTCCCTACGAGCAGTACTTC
medium-sized | TRBJ1-2 | TRBV5-5 | TRBD1 | CASSGATGDYGYTF | TGTGCCAGCAGCGGGGCGACAGGGGACTATGGCTACACCTTC
few | TRBJ2-3 | TRBV12-3/TRBV12-4 | . | CASSQAGGAQYF | TGTGCCAGCAGCCAGGCCGGGGGAGCGCAGTATTTT
many | TRBJ2-7 | TRBV29-1 | . | CSVAVTEAYEQYF | TGCAGCGTTGCTGTGACAGAGGCCTACGAGCAGTACTTC
many | TRBJ1-5 | TRBV9 | . | CASSAPGSLNQPQHF | TGTGCCAGCAGCGCGCCGGGCAGCCTCAATCAGCCCCAGCATTTT
many | TRBJ2-1 | TRBV14 | . | CASSQDITSYNEQFF | TGTGCCAGCAGCCAAGATATTACATCATACAATGAGCAGTTCTTC
. | TRBJ2-1 | TRBV7-9 | . | CASSPGAGVNEQFF | TGTGCCAGCAGCCCAGGGGCGGGGGTTAATGAGCAGTTCTTC
. | TRBJ1-1 | TRBV12-3/TRBV12-4 | . | CASSSSGARGEAFF | TGTGCCAGCAGTTCCTCAGGAGCCCGAGGTGAAGCTTTCTTT